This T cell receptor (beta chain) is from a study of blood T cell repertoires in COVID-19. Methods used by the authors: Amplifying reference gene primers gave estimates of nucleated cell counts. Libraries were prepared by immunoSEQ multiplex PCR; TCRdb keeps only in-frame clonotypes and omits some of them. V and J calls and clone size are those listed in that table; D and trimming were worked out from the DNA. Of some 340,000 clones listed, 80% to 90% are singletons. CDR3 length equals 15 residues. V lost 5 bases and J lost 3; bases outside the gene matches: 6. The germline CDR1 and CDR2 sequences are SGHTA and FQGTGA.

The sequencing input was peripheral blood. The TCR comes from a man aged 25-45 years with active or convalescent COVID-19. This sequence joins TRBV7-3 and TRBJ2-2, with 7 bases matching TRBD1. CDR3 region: CASSASGGDTGELFF. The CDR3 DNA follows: TGTGCCAGCAGCGCCTCAGGGGGTGACACCGGGGAGCTGTTTTTT. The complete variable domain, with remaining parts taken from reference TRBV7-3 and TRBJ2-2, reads GAGVSQTPSNKVTEKGKYVELRCDPISGHTALYWYRQSLGQGPEFLIYFQGTGAADDSGLPNDRFFAVRPEGSVSTLKIQRTERGDSAVYLCASSASGGDTGELFFGEGSRLTVL.